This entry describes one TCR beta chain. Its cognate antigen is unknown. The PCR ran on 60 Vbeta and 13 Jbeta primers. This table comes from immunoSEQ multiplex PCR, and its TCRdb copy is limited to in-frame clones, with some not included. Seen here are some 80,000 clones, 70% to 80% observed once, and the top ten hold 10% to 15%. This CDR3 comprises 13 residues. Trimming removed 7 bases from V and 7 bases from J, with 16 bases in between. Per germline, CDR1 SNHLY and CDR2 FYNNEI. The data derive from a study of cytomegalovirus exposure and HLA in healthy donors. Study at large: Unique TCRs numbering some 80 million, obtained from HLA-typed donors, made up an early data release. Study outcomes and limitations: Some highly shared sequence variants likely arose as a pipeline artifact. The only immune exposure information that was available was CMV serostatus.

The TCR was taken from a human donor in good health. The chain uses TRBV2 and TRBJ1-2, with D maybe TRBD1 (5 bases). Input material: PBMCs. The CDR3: CASIGVWGSGYTF. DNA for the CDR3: TGTGCCAGCATAGGGGTCTGGGGATCTGGCTACACCTTC.